These T cell receptor beta chains were read from a single sample in a study of identical twins. One entry per CDR3 protein results from TCRdb running MiXCR on the 5' RACE reads. The sample shows roughly 500,000 distinct CDR3 sequences, less than 25% of them seen only once. The same sample was also used in a study of T cells expressing NK-cell markers.

What was sequenced was CD4+ T cells sorted from blood. The receptors were sampled from a woman aged 18 to 35 in good health. Both conserved end residues are part of each CDR3. A D gene is named only where the DNA matches it firmly. Only part of the rows carry a size: once, few, many, or a class if the clone is expanded.

d_call clone_size j_call cdr3_length v_call cdr3_nt cdr3_aa
. few TRBJ2-7 13 TRBV27 TGTGCCAGCAGTGCCACCCGACTTGGGGGGCAGTACTTC CASSATRLGGQYF
. few TRBJ2-7 12 TRBV5-1 TGCGCCAGCAGCTTGGAGGGACCCCCTGAGTACTTC CASSLEGPPEYF
. few TRBJ2-2 14 TRBV24-1 TGTGCCACCAGTGAATCGGGGGACACCGGGGAGCTGTTTTTT CATSESGDTGELFF
TRBD2 few TRBJ2-4 17 TRBV6-2/TRBV6-3 TGTGCCAGCAGTTCCTATCCCCGACTAGCTGGCAAAAACATTCAGTACTTC CASSSYPRLAGKNIQYF
. . TRBJ2-7 14 TRBV7-7 TGTGCTAGCAGCCCTAGGCCTGGGAGCTACGAGCAGTACTTC CASSPRPGSYEQYF
. few TRBJ2-2 13 TRBV27 TGTGCCAGCAGTCGACTGGGGGGCGGGGAGCTGTTTTTT CASSRLGGGELFF
. . TRBJ2-5 14 TRBV9 TGTGCCAGCAGCGTATCGACGGTTCAAGAGACCCAGTACTTC CASSVSTVQETQYF
TRBD1 few TRBJ2-2 13 TRBV9 TGTGCCAGCAGCATGACAGGGTCCGGGGAGCTGTTTTTT CASSMTGSGELFF
TRBD1 . TRBJ2-7 16 TRBV5-1 TGCGCCAGCAGCCCGGGACAGGGGGGTTCCTCCTACGAGCAGTACTTC CASSPGQGGSSYEQYF
. . TRBJ1-1 11 TRBV29-1 TGCAGCGTCTATGTAGTATCTGAAGCTTTCTTT CSVYVVSEAFF
. few TRBJ2-3 13 TRBV6-2/TRBV6-3 TGTGCCAGCAGTCGAAGGACCACAGATACGCAGTATTTT CASSRRTTDTQYF
TRBD2 . TRBJ2-7 15 TRBV30 TGTGCCTGGAGTACGGGACTAGCGGGACGCTACGAGCAGTACTTC CAWSTGLAGRYEQYF
TRBD2 . TRBJ2-5 17 TRBV12-3/TRBV12-4 TGTGCCAGCAGGGCCTCGGGACTAGCGGGGTCTCGGGAGACCCAGTACTTC CASRASGLAGSRETQYF
. few TRBJ1-5 13 TRBV19 TGTGCCAGTACAGGGCTCCACAATCAGCCCCAGCATTTT CASTGLHNQPQHF
TRBD2 few TRBJ2-3 17 TRBV3-1 TGTGCCAGCAGCCGCTCGACTAGCGGGGGGATGGCAGATACGCAGTATTTT CASSRSTSGGMADTQYF
. few TRBJ2-3 15 TRBV15 TGTGCCACCAGCAGAGATCGAGGGTCAGTAGATACGCAGTATTTT CATSRDRGSVDTQYF
TRBD2 . TRBJ2-1 15 TRBV29-1 TGCAGCGCTGCAGGTAGCGGGAGTGGGTACAATGAGCAGTTCTTC CSAAGSGSGYNEQFF
TRBD1 . TRBJ1-4 14 TRBV11-2 TGTGCCAGCAGTCAGGACAGGTTCGATGAAAAACTGTTTTTT CASSQDRFDEKLFF
. few TRBJ2-1 13 TRBV6-2/TRBV6-3 TGTGCCAGCAGTTACACCAGCCTGGTTGAGCAGTTCTTC CASSYTSLVEQFF
. . TRBJ2-3 15 TRBV18 TGTGCCAGCTCACCACAGGTGCGCAGCACAGATACGCAGTATTTT CASSPQVRSTDTQYF
. . TRBJ2-5 11 TRBV20-1 TGCAGTGCTGGCCTTTCGGAGACCCAGTACTTC CSAGLSETQYF
. . TRBJ2-3 12 TRBV11-2 TGTGCCAGCAGCTTCTGGGGGGAGACGCAGTATTTT CASSFWGETQYF
TRBD1 many TRBJ2-1 19 TRBV11-1 TGTGCCAGCAGCTTTAAGATCGGACAGGGTATGTTGAACGACAATGAGCAGTTCTTC CASSFKIGQGMLNDNEQFF
TRBD2 few TRBJ2-1 13 TRBV5-4 TGTGCCAGCAGCCCGGGACTAGATGGTGAGCAGTTCTTC CASSPGLDGEQFF